The 15 T cell receptor beta chains in this list originate from one sample, sequenced in a study of blood T cell repertoires in COVID-19. Profiling relied on immunoSEQ multiplex PCR, and the TCRdb table lists in-frame clones only, not all of them. The top ten hold more than 9% of the sample, which has a few hundred thousand clones, 70% to 90% seen once. Sequenced: PBMCs or T cells enriched from blood (not recorded which). The receptors were gathered from a woman younger than 30 who had recovered from COVID-19.

This clone was seen a few times. This rearrangement joins TRBV2 to TRBJ1-2, with TRBD1 matching 9 bases. V dropped 6 bases and J dropped 7; count of bases not matched to a gene: 12. The CDR3 totals 15 residues. CDR1 and CDR2 from the germline V gene are SNHLY and FYNNEI. CDR3 nucleotides: TGTGCCAGCAGACTAATTTCGGGGACAGGGAGTGGCTACACCTTC. Its translation: CASRLISGTGSGYTF.

This chain uses TRBV29-1 with TRBJ2-5, with a weak D call TRBD1 (6 bases). Germline CDR1 and CDR2: SQVTM and ANQGSEA. V was pared by 4 bases and J by 0 bases, with 6 bases between. The CDR3 spans 12 residues. The CDR3 DNA reads TGCAGCGTTGGACAGGACCAAGAGACCCAGTACTTC. Residues: CSVGQDQETQYF.

This sequence joins TRBV2 and TRBJ1-2; tentative D call: TRBD1 (6 bases). CDR1 SNHLY and CDR2 FYNNEI come from the germline V gene. The CDR3 spans 15 residues. Trimming stripped 2 bases from V and 7 bases from J, with 17 bases between. Here the CDR3 DNA reads TGTGCCAGCAGTGAAAACCCGCAGGGGAGAGGTGGCTACACCTTC. Translation gives CASSENPQGRGGYTF.

This clone was seen a handful of times. The rearrangement joins TRBV30 to TRBJ1-1, with 9 bases matching TRBD1. Germline assignment: CDR1 GTSNPN and CDR2 SVGIG (reference sequence). The CDR3 runs 15 residues. Unmatched junction bases numbered 8, after V lost 1 base and J lost 5 bases. The CDR3 spells CAWSGGQGLGTEAFF. CDR3 DNA: TGTGCCTGGAGTGGGGGACAGGGTCTAGGAACTGAAGCTTTCTTT.

The chain carries TRBV10-1 and TRBJ2-1; no clear D gene. CDR1 and CDR2 from the germline V gene are WNHNN and SYGVQD (reference sequence). Trimming removed 6 bases from V and 3 bases from J, with 9 bases in between. This CDR3 is built from 13 residues. Here the CDR3 DNA reads TGCGCCAGCAGCAGCTCTAGCTACAATGAGCAGTTCTTC. Translated, it gives CASSSSSYNEQFF.

Concerning this clone: Other nucleotide sequences in the sample specify the same CDR3. The chain uses TRBV27 and TRBJ1-5, with 8 bases matching TRBD1. This CDR3 has 15 residues. The germline gives CDR1 MNHEY, CDR2 SMNVEV (reference sequence). The junction had 3 bases not matched to a gene; V was cut back by 3 bases and J by 2 bases. The DNA of the CDR3 is TGTGCCAGCAGTTTGGGCAGGGGGCGCAATCAGCCCCAGCATTTT. Its translation: CASSLGRGRNQPQHF.

The chain has TRBV11-2 and TRBJ2-1; D uncertain. Trimming cost V 1 base and J 8 bases, with 15 bases left between them. The CDR3 runs to 15 residues. CDR1 and CDR2 from the germline V gene are SGHAT and FQNNGV. The CDR3 nucleotides read TGTGCCAGCAGCTTAGGTCGAGCTAGTGCCTATGAGCAGTTCTTC. Protein: CASSLGRASAYEQFF.

The CDR3, as DNA: TGCGCCAGCAGCCAGAACATGAACACTGAAGCTTTCTTT. This translates into CASSQNMNTEAFF. This sequence joins TRBV10-1 and TRBJ1-1; D call uncertain. Trimming removed 6 bases at V and 0 bases at J, with 8 bases between. The CDR3 spans 13 residues. Germline values: CDR1 WNHNN, CDR2 SYGVQD (reference sequence).

The table lists this clone with a few counts. The V and J genes are TRBV27 and TRBJ2-1; 7 bases align to TRBD1. Germline V gene lookup returns CDR1 MNHEY and CDR2 SMNVEV (reference sequence). This CDR3 has 15 residues. The junction had 9 bases not matched to a gene; V was cut back by 7 bases and J by 3 bases. The CDR3 DNA is TGTGCCAGCAATCCCCGACAGGGCATCTACAATGAGCAGTTCTTC. It is translated as CASNPRQGIYNEQFF.

The rearrangement links TRBV29-1 to TRBJ1-2, with D perhaps matching TRBD1 (5 bases). CDR3 length equals 11 residues. V shed 2 bases and J shed 8 bases, with 9 bases lying between them. Germline V gives CDR1 SQVTM, CDR2 ANQGSEA. CDR3 sequence: CSVEQGGGYTF. CDR3 in DNA: TGCAGCGTTGAACAGGGAGGAGGCTACACCTTC.

J is TRBJ1-1 and V is TRBV19; D is unclear. Trimming took 5 bases from V and 4 from J, leaving 14 bases between them. Germline assignment: CDR1 LNHDA and CDR2 SQIVND (reference sequence). This CDR3 is 14 amino acids long. CDR3 amino acids: CASSASPVSTEAFF. CDR3 nucleotides: TGTGCCAGTAGTGCCTCACCCGTGAGCACTGAAGCTTTCTTT. Drawing the rest from reference TRBV19 and TRBJ1-1, the complete variable domain is DGGITQSPKYLFRKEGQNVTLSCEQNLNHDAMYWYRQDPGQGLRLIYYSQIVNDFQKGDIAEGYSVSREKKESFPLTVTSAQKNPTAFYLCASSASPVSTEAFFGQGTRLTVV.

The genes are TRBV11-3 and TRBJ2-5; the match to TRBD2 covers 15 bases. V shed 4 bases and J 5 bases; nucleotides not matched to a gene: 11. CDR1 SGHNT and CDR2 YENEEA come from the germline V gene. This CDR3 region has 18 residues. The CDR3 is CASSSGTSGRRAAETQYF. In DNA form, the CDR3 reads TGTGCCAGCAGCTCGGGGACTAGCGGGAGGAGGGCGGCCGAGACCCAGTACTTC.

This clone was picked up one time. The rearrangement uses TRBV12-5 and TRBJ1-5; D is perhaps TRBD1 (6 bases). Germline CDR1 and CDR2: LGHNT and FRNRAP. This CDR3 has 11 residues. V lost 3 bases and J lost 10, with 7 bases in between. DNA of the CDR3: TGTGCTAGTGGTTTACAGGGACCCCAGCATTTT. It yields the protein CASGLQGPQHF.

CDR3 in amino acids: CATSRALQGGGYTF. CDR3 in DNA: TGTGCCACCAGCAGAGCTCTCCAGGGAGGGGGCTACACCTTC. This chain joins TRBV15 and TRBJ1-2; TRBD1 is a possible D gene (5 bases). With 1 base removed from V and 8 bases from J, the gap between germline ends came to 14 bases. The germline CDR1 and CDR2 sequences are LNHNV and YYDKDF (reference sequence). CDR3 length: 14 amino acids. Full variable domain (rest looked up from reference TRBV15 and TRBJ1-2): DAMVIQNPRYQVTQFGKPVTLSCSQTLNHNVMYWYQQKSSQAPKLLFHYYDKDFNNEADTPDNFQSRRPNTSFCFLDIRSPGLGDTAMYLCATSRALQGGGYTFGSGTRLTVV.

This clone was observed a handful of times. The chain has TRBV25-1 and TRBJ2-3; 13 nucleotides match TRBD2. This CDR3 comprises 18 residues. V was pared by 3 bases and J by 4 bases, with 10 bases of the junction left unmatched. Germline values: CDR1 MGHDK, CDR2 SYGVNS. CDR3 region: CASSETAGGLAGADTQYF. DNA for the CDR3: TGTGCCAGCAGTGAGACAGCGGGCGGACTAGCGGGAGCAGATACGCAGTATTTT.